This TCR beta chain is from a study of T cell repertoires in cytomegalovirus infection. Study-wide background: Public TCR beta signatures provided an indication of both CMV infection and a matching HLA type.

The V gene end was trimmed by 8 bases and the J gene end by 6 bases; junction bases not matched to a gene: 8. Looked up from germline, CDR1 is MNHNS and CDR2 is SASEGT. The length of the CDR3 is 14 residues. Study-wide findings and caveats: Accumulated public TCR beta family frequency recognized individuals carrying CMV together with the relevant HLA. Ex vivo responses were dominated by HLA-C-restricted CMV-specific TCR beta clonotypes.

TCRdb itself ran the reads through MiXCR, one entry per CDR3 protein. The table includes 300,000 to 400,000 distinct CDR3 sequences, 20% to 30% detected once. Notes on this clonotype: Its antigen remains unknown.

The sequences come from cultured PBMCs, collected from culture after CMV antigen stimulation. The chain uses TRBV6-1 and TRBJ2-2, with 8 bases matching TRBD1. The sequence derives from a human donor in good health (CMV status not recorded). Some clones in this sample may be carry-over from other donors' samples. CDR3 DNA: TGTGCCAGCCGACGGACAGGGCGGGCCGGGGAGCTGTTTTTT. Its protein is CASRRTGRAGELFF.